This TCR beta chain was retrieved from a study of blood T cell repertoires in COVID-19. Study as a whole: Recovered status applied to Cohort 3 donors who had two consecutive negative PCRs. It also applied to those with clearance or with symptom resolution. Acute and convalescent COVID-19 samples came from the United States, Italy and Spain.

Germline CDR1 reads SGHAT; CDR2 reads FQDESV (reference sequence). V gave up 5 bases and J gave up 4 bases, with 10 bases separating them. This CDR3 has 13 residues. This clone was observed once. As originally analysed: Amplification with reference gene primers provided the estimates of nucleated cell counts. Assay: immunoSEQ multiplex PCR; the TCRdb copy retains only in-frame clones and omits some. D and trimming were read from the DNA, whereas the V and J calls and clone size are those reported in that table. The sample consists of about 170,000 clones, about 80% of them appearing once. Material: PBMCs or T cells enriched from blood (not recorded which). The sequence was collected from a woman in her 70s in a cohort exposed to, infected with or recovered from COVID-19 (not recorded which). The gene calls are TRBV11-1 and TRBJ2-3; D is uncertain. The CDR3 DNA reads TGTGCCAGCAGCGGCCGACTTTCAGATACGCAGTATTTT. Protein: CASSGRLSDTQYF.